This is a list of T cell receptor beta chains from one sample in a study of PD-L1 blockade in urothelial cancer. Sequenced by immunoSEQ multiplex PCR; TCRdb stores in-frame clones only, minus some. The data contain around 80,000 clones, about 90% of them seen just once; the ten biggest clones take up roughly 6.1%. Sequencing used PBMCs, obtained around atezolizumab (anti-PD-L1) treatment. The receptors were sampled from a woman in her 70s with urothelial cancer. Each CDR3 is given with its conserved first and last residue. Each record gives: J gene, D gene, clone size, V gene, CDR3 DNA, CDR3 protein. A D gene is named only where the DNA matches it firmly. Only some rows state a clone size, as once, few, many or a class for expanded clones.

j_call: TRBJ2-2
d_call: .
clone_size: few
v_call: TRBV6-6
cdr3_nt: TGTGCCAGCAGCGCCAGATCCACCGGGGAGCTGTTTTTT
cdr3_aa: CASSARSTGELFF

j_call: TRBJ2-1
d_call: .
clone_size: once
v_call: TRBV4-3
cdr3_nt: TGCGCCAGCAGCCACCTCGCGAAGGGGGTGAGGCATGAGCAGTTCTTC
cdr3_aa: CASSHLAKGVRHEQFF

j_call: TRBJ1-1
d_call: .
clone_size: once
v_call: TRBV11-2
cdr3_nt: TGTGCCAGCAGCGCGGACAGAATGAACACTGAAGCTTTCTTT
cdr3_aa: CASSADRMNTEAFF

j_call: TRBJ2-1
d_call: TRBD2
clone_size: .
v_call: TRBV5-1
cdr3_nt: TGCGCCAGCAGCACCGGACTCAAACTAGCGGGAGCATACAATGAGCAGTTCTTC
cdr3_aa: CASSTGLKLAGAYNEQFF

j_call: TRBJ2-2
d_call: .
clone_size: .
v_call: TRBV11-2
cdr3_nt: TGTGCCAGCAGCTTAGTCCTAGGTTGGACAGCACACACCGGGGAGCTGTTTTTT
cdr3_aa: CASSLVLGWTAHTGELFF

j_call: TRBJ2-7
d_call: .
clone_size: .
v_call: TRBV5-1
cdr3_nt: TGCGCCAGCAGCTTGGACGGGAGCGGCCTGGGCTACGAGCAGTACTTC
cdr3_aa: CASSLDGSGLGYEQYF

j_call: TRBJ2-6
d_call: .
clone_size: .
v_call: TRBV30
cdr3_nt: TGTGCCTGGAGTTTGGGACAACGAGTTTACCCCTCTGGGGCCAACGTCCTGACTTTC
cdr3_aa: CAWSLGQRVYPSGANVLTF

j_call: TRBJ2-7
d_call: .
clone_size: .
v_call: TRBV5-1
cdr3_nt: TGCGCCAGCAGCTTGGGTGCAGGGGAAACCTACGAGCAGTACTTC
cdr3_aa: CASSLGAGETYEQYF

j_call: TRBJ2-7
d_call: TRBD2
clone_size: once
v_call: TRBV7-8
cdr3_nt: TGTGCCAGCAGCTTTGGCGGGAGGGCTATTTCCGAGCAGTACTTC
cdr3_aa: CASSFGGRAISEQYF

j_call: TRBJ1-3
d_call: .
clone_size: .
v_call: TRBV4-1
cdr3_nt: TGCGCCAGCAGCCAAGATCAGGAGCGGTCTTCGCCCATATATTTT
cdr3_aa: CASSQDQERSSPIYF

j_call: TRBJ2-3
d_call: TRBD2
clone_size: .
v_call: TRBV7-2
cdr3_nt: TGTGCCAGCAGCTTTAGCGGGGGGGCCTGGGCAGATACGCAGTATTTT
cdr3_aa: CASSFSGGAWADTQYF

j_call: TRBJ2-1
d_call: .
clone_size: once
v_call: TRBV29-1
cdr3_nt: TGCAGCGTATCAATTAGAGGGGGGGGTGAGCAGTTCTTC
cdr3_aa: CSVSIRGGGEQFF

j_call: TRBJ2-7
d_call: TRBD1
clone_size: .
v_call: TRBV4-1
cdr3_nt: TGCGCCAGCAGCCAAACAGGGGCGCGTGACGAGCAGTACTTC
cdr3_aa: CASSQTGARDEQYF

j_call: TRBJ2-7
d_call: .
clone_size: .
v_call: TRBV29-1
cdr3_nt: TGCAGCGGTGGGTGGAGCTACGAGCAGTACTTC
cdr3_aa: CSGGWSYEQYF

j_call: TRBJ2-3
d_call: TRBD1
clone_size: once
v_call: TRBV5-1
cdr3_nt: TGCGCCAGCAGCGACCCCCGACAGGGGGCAACAGATACGCAGTATTTT
cdr3_aa: CASSDPRQGATDTQYF

j_call: TRBJ1-3
d_call: .
clone_size: .
v_call: TRBV7-9
cdr3_nt: TGTGCCAGCAGCTTATGGGGGGGTTCTGGAAACACCATATATTTT
cdr3_aa: CASSLWGGSGNTIYF

j_call: TRBJ2-7
d_call: .
clone_size: .
v_call: TRBV5-1
cdr3_nt: TGCGCCAGCAGCTTGGGGTCTTCAGGGGTCTCCTACGAGCAGTACTTC
cdr3_aa: CASSLGSSGVSYEQYF

j_call: TRBJ1-1
d_call: TRBD1
clone_size: .
v_call: TRBV7-9
cdr3_nt: TGTGCCAGCAGCCACCACGGGACAGGGGACGCTGAAGCTTTCTTT
cdr3_aa: CASSHHGTGDAEAFF

j_call: TRBJ1-1
d_call: TRBD1
clone_size: once
v_call: TRBV6-1
cdr3_nt: TGTGCCAGCAGTGTCCAGGGGGACACTGAAGCTTTCTTT
cdr3_aa: CASSVQGDTEAFF

j_call: TRBJ2-1
d_call: TRBD2
clone_size: .
v_call: TRBV14
cdr3_nt: TGTGCCAGCAGCCAAGAGCTAGCGGCATACAATGAGCAGTTCTTC
cdr3_aa: CASSQELAAYNEQFF

j_call: TRBJ2-5
d_call: TRBD2
clone_size: .
v_call: TRBV5-1
cdr3_nt: TGCGCCAGCAGCTTGGTCAGCGGGGGTTCGGAGACCCAGTACTTC
cdr3_aa: CASSLVSGGSETQYF

j_call: TRBJ1-3
d_call: .
clone_size: .
v_call: TRBV7-3
cdr3_nt: TGTGCCAGCAGCTCCCGACGGGGAGAGACTGGAAACACCATATATTTT
cdr3_aa: CASSSRRGETGNTIYF

j_call: TRBJ1-5
d_call: .
clone_size: .
v_call: TRBV15
cdr3_nt: TGTGCCACCAGCAGAGGGCAGGGCAATCAGCCCCAGCATTTT
cdr3_aa: CATSRGQGNQPQHF

j_call: TRBJ2-1
d_call: TRBD2
clone_size: .
v_call: TRBV4-2
cdr3_nt: TGTGCCAGCAGCCAAGGGGATATAGCGGGAGGGCCGTACAATGAGCAGTTCTTC
cdr3_aa: CASSQGDIAGGPYNEQFF

j_call: TRBJ2-7
d_call: .
clone_size: .
v_call: TRBV7-7
cdr3_nt: TGTGCCAGCAGCCCTTTATACGAGCAGTACTTC
cdr3_aa: CASSPLYEQYF

j_call: TRBJ1-2
d_call: TRBD1
clone_size: .
v_call: TRBV28
cdr3_nt: TGTGCCAGCAGTAGACAGGGGGCGATATATGGCTACACCTTC
cdr3_aa: CASSRQGAIYGYTF

j_call: TRBJ2-7
d_call: .
clone_size: .
v_call: TRBV2
cdr3_nt: TGTGCCAGCAGCCCGACAGTGAATTACGAGCAGTACTTC
cdr3_aa: CASSPTVNYEQYF

j_call: TRBJ2-2
d_call: .
clone_size: .
v_call: TRBV19
cdr3_nt: TGTGCCAGTAGTATCTCAGTCCATACGGGGAACACCGGGGAGCTGTTTTTT
cdr3_aa: CASSISVHTGNTGELFF

j_call: TRBJ1-2
d_call: .
clone_size: .
v_call: TRBV21-1
cdr3_nt: TGTGCCAGCAGCGGACGACAGGGTGGCTACACCTTC
cdr3_aa: CASSGRQGGYTF

j_call: TRBJ1-1
d_call: .
clone_size: .
v_call: TRBV6-6
cdr3_nt: TGTGCCAGCAGTTACTCGAAATCGGGCGGGACTGAAGCTTTCTTT
cdr3_aa: CASSYSKSGGTEAFF

j_call: TRBJ2-2
d_call: TRBD1
clone_size: once
v_call: TRBV4-1
cdr3_nt: TGCGCCAGCAGCCCGTCCGGGACAGAGGTCACCGGGGAGCTGTTTTTT
cdr3_aa: CASSPSGTEVTGELFF

j_call: TRBJ1-2
d_call: .
clone_size: few
v_call: TRBV7-9
cdr3_nt: TGTGCCAGCAGCTTATCACCGACTCTGAGTGGCTACACCTTC
cdr3_aa: CASSLSPTLSGYTF

j_call: TRBJ1-6
d_call: TRBD1
clone_size: .
v_call: TRBV27
cdr3_nt: TGTGCCAGCAGTTCTGGGACAGGGGGGAATTCACCCCTCCACTTT
cdr3_aa: CASSSGTGGNSPLHF

j_call: TRBJ2-3
d_call: TRBD1
clone_size: .
v_call: TRBV5-1
cdr3_nt: TGCGCCAGCAGCCAGGACAGGGAGGCAGATACGCAGTATTTT
cdr3_aa: CASSQDREADTQYF

j_call: TRBJ2-1
d_call: .
clone_size: .
v_call: TRBV20-1
cdr3_nt: TGCAGTGCCTTTCACCTGGAGGTCCGGTTCTTC
cdr3_aa: CSAFHLEVRFF

j_call: TRBJ2-7
d_call: .
clone_size: .
v_call: TRBV7-2
cdr3_nt: TGTGCCAGCAGCAGCGACAGCACCTACGAGCAGTACTTC
cdr3_aa: CASSSDSTYEQYF

j_call: TRBJ2-3
d_call: TRBD2
clone_size: .
v_call: TRBV4-3
cdr3_nt: TGCGCCAGCAGCCAACTAGCGGGGAGCACAGATACGCAGTATTTT
cdr3_aa: CASSQLAGSTDTQYF

j_call: TRBJ2-5
d_call: TRBD2
clone_size: .
v_call: TRBV7-9
cdr3_nt: TGTGCCAGCAGCTTAGGGACTAGCTTTATGATAGAGACCCAGTACTTC
cdr3_aa: CASSLGTSFMIETQYF

j_call: TRBJ1-1
d_call: .
clone_size: .
v_call: TRBV15
cdr3_nt: TGTGCCACCAGCAGAGGAAATGACAGTGCCCCGAACACTGAAGCTTTCTTT
cdr3_aa: CATSRGNDSAPNTEAFF

j_call: TRBJ1-2
d_call: .
clone_size: .
v_call: TRBV4-1
cdr3_nt: TGCGCCAGCAGCCAAAGTTGGGGGGGAGCGGTTGGCTACACCTTC
cdr3_aa: CASSQSWGGAVGYTF

j_call: TRBJ2-7
d_call: TRBD2
clone_size: .
v_call: TRBV19
cdr3_nt: TGTGCCAGTAGTATCCGGACTAGCGGGACCACGTCCTACGAGCAGTACTTC
cdr3_aa: CASSIRTSGTTSYEQYF

j_call: TRBJ2-1
d_call: .
clone_size: .
v_call: TRBV2
cdr3_nt: TGTGCCAGCACGTGGCAGGGTAACAATGAGCAGTTCTTC
cdr3_aa: CASTWQGNNEQFF

j_call: TRBJ1-4
d_call: .
clone_size: .
v_call: TRBV9
cdr3_nt: TGTGCCAGCAGCCAACAGGGTTTAAATGAAAAACTGTTTTTT
cdr3_aa: CASSQQGLNEKLFF

j_call: TRBJ1-5
d_call: TRBD1
clone_size: few
v_call: TRBV7-6
cdr3_nt: TGTGCCAGCAGCTTAAGACAGGGCGGGCAGCCCCAGCATTTT
cdr3_aa: CASSLRQGGQPQHF

j_call: TRBJ2-2
d_call: TRBD1
clone_size: .
v_call: TRBV19
cdr3_nt: TGTGCCAGTAGTATTCTAAGGGGGCCCACCGGGGAGCTGTTTTTT
cdr3_aa: CASSILRGPTGELFF

j_call: TRBJ2-7
d_call: TRBD2
clone_size: .
v_call: TRBV29-1
cdr3_nt: TGCAGCGGCGGGGACTATGCCTACGAGCAGTACTTC
cdr3_aa: CSGGDYAYEQYF

j_call: TRBJ1-2
d_call: .
clone_size: .
v_call: TRBV4-1
cdr3_nt: TGCGCCAGCAGCCAAGCTCAGGGGCGCTATGATGGCTACACCTTC
cdr3_aa: CASSQAQGRYDGYTF

j_call: TRBJ2-7
d_call: TRBD2
clone_size: .
v_call: TRBV10-3
cdr3_nt: TGTGCCATCAGTGAATCTAGCGGGACCGAAGAGCAGTACTTC
cdr3_aa: CAISESSGTEEQYF

j_call: TRBJ2-5
d_call: TRBD2
clone_size: .
v_call: TRBV4-2
cdr3_nt: TGTGCCAGCAGCCAAGAAGACAGCGGGGGGGCGGGAGAGACCCAGTACTTC
cdr3_aa: CASSQEDSGGAGETQYF

j_call: TRBJ2-6
d_call: TRBD1
clone_size: .
v_call: TRBV5-6
cdr3_nt: TGTGCCAGCAGCTTGTCCTGGGCAGGGGGCGCTGGGGCCAACGTCCTGACTTTC
cdr3_aa: CASSLSWAGGAGANVLTF

j_call: TRBJ1-3
d_call: .
clone_size: .
v_call: TRBV5-1
cdr3_nt: TGCGCCAGCAGCGCCGGGGGGGAGCGAAACACCATATATTTT
cdr3_aa: CASSAGGERNTIYF

j_call: TRBJ2-6
d_call: .
clone_size: .
v_call: TRBV30
cdr3_nt: TGTGCCTGGAGTCGGCTGGGGACTTACTCTGGGGCCAACGTCCTGACTTTC
cdr3_aa: CAWSRLGTYSGANVLTF